The 8 T cell receptor beta chains listed next were all sequenced from one sample in a study of T cells after yellow fever vaccination. Via MiXCR, TCRdb re-called the 5' RACE reads, giving one row per CDR3 protein. The sample yields fewer than 400,000 distinct CDR3 sequences, about 6% seen once. Sample: PBMCs, taken 5 days after the yellow fever booster vaccination. These TCRs come from a man younger than 40 who received the YFV17D yellow fever vaccine.

J is TRBJ2-2 and V is TRBV19, with D maybe TRBD2 (7 bases). This CDR3 contains 14 residues. V was shortened by 7 bases and J by 3 bases, with 12 bases between the two germline ends. CDR1 is LNHDA and CDR2 is SQIVND in the germline V gene (reference sequence). In DNA, the CDR3 is TGTGCCAGTATGGGGGGGCTGTACACCGGGGAGCTGTTTTTT. Its protein product is CASMGGLYTGELFF.

This clonotype was seen only a few times. The V and J genes are TRBV11-2 and TRBJ2-1; 15 bases are shared with TRBD2. CDR3 size: 20 residues. The germline CDR1 and CDR2 sequences are SGHAT and FQNNGV. The V gene end was trimmed by 6 bases and the J gene end by 8 bases; junction bases not matched to a gene: 20. CDR3 residues: CASSTGLAGGPSRGPYEQFF. The CDR3 DNA follows: TGTGCCAGCAGTACCGGACTAGCGGGAGGGCCAAGTCGGGGGCCCTATGAGCAGTTCTTC.

In this sample, this clonotype turned up a few times. This chain uses TRBV10-3 with TRBJ1-2, with D unresolved. Per the germline V gene, CDR1 is ENHRY and CDR2 is SYGVKD. V shed 0 bases and J shed 6 bases, with 11 bases lying between them. This CDR3 is 14 amino acids long. The CDR3 region is CAISESIGYNGYTF. The DNA for the CDR3 is TGTGCCATCAGTGAGTCGATAGGGTACAATGGCTACACCTTC.

This clonotype was counted many times. This chain connects TRBV12-3 or TRBV12-4 to TRBJ2-7, with a tentative D call TRBD2 (5 bases). This CDR3 has 12 amino acids. Trimming pared 9 bases from V and 2 bases from J, leaving 11 bases between. The CDR3 DNA sequence: TGTGCCAGGGACTCGCGGCCCTACGAGCAGTACTTC. It codes for CARDSRPYEQYF.

The V call is TRBV4-2, the J call TRBJ2-1, with TRBD1 matching 7 bases. The CDR3 is 16 amino acids. V dropped 1 base and J dropped 2; count of bases not matched to a gene: 5. Germline assignment: CDR1 LGHNA and CDR2 YNFKEQ. The DNA of the CDR3 is TGTGCCAGCAGCCAAGCCGACAGGGAAGCCTACAATGAGCAGTTCTTC. This sequence encodes CASSQADREAYNEQFF.

This clonotype was counted at least ten times. V gene TRBV5-1 combines with J gene TRBJ2-1; a weak D match, TRBD2 (5 bases). This CDR3 spans 13 amino acids. Germline assignment: CDR1 SGHRS and CDR2 YFSETQ. Trimming cost V 0 bases and J 7 bases, with 8 bases left between them. The CDR3 sequence: CASSLERDNEQFF. Here the CDR3 DNA reads TGCGCCAGCAGCTTGGAGAGGGATAATGAGCAGTTCTTC.

The rearrangement uses TRBV7-9 and TRBJ2-3; D might be TRBD1 (5 bases). The CDR3 has 17 residues. Germline assignment: CDR1 SEHNR and CDR2 FQNEAQ (reference sequence). Trimming left V 6 bases short and J 0 bases short, with 19 bases between. This CDR3 is CASRPRWGLGSTDTQYF. The CDR3 DNA is TGTGCCAGCAGACCCCGCTGGGGCCTGGGCAGCACAGATACGCAGTATTTT.

Many counts were recorded for this clonotype. This rearrangement joins TRBV24-1 to TRBJ2-3; 9 bases are shared with TRBD1. Germline trimming cut 6 bases from V and 3 bases from J; bases unmatched to any gene: 6. The germline CDR1 and CDR2 sequences are KGHDR and SFDVKD. The CDR3 has 15 residues. CDR3 sequence: CATSLQGALTDTQYF. The CDR3 DNA sequence: TGTGCCACCAGTTTACAGGGGGCGTTGACAGATACGCAGTATTTT.